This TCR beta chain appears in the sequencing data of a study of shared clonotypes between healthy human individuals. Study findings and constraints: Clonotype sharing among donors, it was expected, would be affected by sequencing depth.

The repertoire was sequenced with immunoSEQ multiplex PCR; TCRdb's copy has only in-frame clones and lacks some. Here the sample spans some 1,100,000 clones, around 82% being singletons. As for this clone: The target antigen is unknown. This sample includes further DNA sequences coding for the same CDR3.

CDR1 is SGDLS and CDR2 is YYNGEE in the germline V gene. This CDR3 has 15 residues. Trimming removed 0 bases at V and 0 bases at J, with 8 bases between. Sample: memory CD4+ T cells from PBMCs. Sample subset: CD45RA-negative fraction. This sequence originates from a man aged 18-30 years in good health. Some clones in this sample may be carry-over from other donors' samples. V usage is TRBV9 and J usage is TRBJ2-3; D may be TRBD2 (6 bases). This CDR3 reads CASSVVGGSTDTQYF. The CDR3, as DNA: TGTGCCAGCAGCGTAGTGGGGGGTAGCACAGATACGCAGTATTTT.